This T cell receptor beta chain stems from a study of T cell changes during pregnancy in multiple sclerosis (dated by TCRdb to the late 2010s). With respect to the entire study: The study examined how the T cell repertoire changed over the course of pregnancy in women with multiple sclerosis.

In the case of this clone: Its cognate antigen has yet to be identified. Within one base of it there is no much larger clone, and no base qualities were kept.

The library was prepared using the immunoSEQ multiplex PCR assay. TCRdb limited this immuneACCESS table to in-frame rearrangements with V and J called. A share of clones is missing; checked studies link under half to unresolved V genes, and the rest is unexplained. The sample has under 100,000 clones on record, nearly 95% of them singletons. 0.85% to 1.3% of the sample belongs to the ten largest clones. The source is a female donor with multiple sclerosis, enrolled in a pregnancy study. The starting material was peripheral blood, obtained in the second trimester of pregnancy.

The nucleotide sequence reads as follows: TGTGCCAGCAGCTCCCTGCGGGCTGGAAACACCATATATTTT. Protein translation: CASSSLRAGNTIYF. Here the chain combines TRBV11-2 and TRBJ1-3, with the D segment identity uncertain. CDR1 and CDR2, looked up from the germline V gene, are SGHAT and FQNNGV. V is reduced by 4 bases and J by 2 bases, leaving a spacing of 9 bases between them. The CDR3 goes from the cysteine to the phenylalanine over 14 residues. Just CDR3 DNA is preserved here, 42 bases in frame from base 1. Here the CDR3 is joined to the reference TRBV11-2 and TRBJ1-3 genes, and the full variable domain is: EAGVAQSPRYKIIEKRQSVAFWCNPISGHATLYWYQQILGQGPKLLIQFQNNGVVDDSQLPKDRFSAERLKGVDSTLKIQPAKLEDSAVYLCASSSLRAGNTIYFGEGSWLTVV.